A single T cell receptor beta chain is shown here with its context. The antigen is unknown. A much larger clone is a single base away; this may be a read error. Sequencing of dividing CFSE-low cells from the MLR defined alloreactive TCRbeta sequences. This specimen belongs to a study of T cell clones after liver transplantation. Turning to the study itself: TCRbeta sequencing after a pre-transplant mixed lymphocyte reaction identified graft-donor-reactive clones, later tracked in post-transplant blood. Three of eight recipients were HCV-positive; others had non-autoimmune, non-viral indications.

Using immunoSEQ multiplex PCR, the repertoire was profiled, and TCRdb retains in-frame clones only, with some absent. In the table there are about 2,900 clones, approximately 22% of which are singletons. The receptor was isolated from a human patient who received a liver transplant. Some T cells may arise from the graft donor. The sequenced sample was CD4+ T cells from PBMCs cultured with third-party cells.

The CDR3 sequence is CASSLAGSGDEQYF. The DNA for the CDR3 is TGCGCCAGCAGCTTGGCCGGGTCGGGGGACGAGCAGTACTTC. The chain links TRBV5-1 to TRBJ2-7, with D maybe TRBD2 (6 bases). Germline-derived CDR1 and CDR2 are SGHRS and YFSETQ. This CDR3 contains 14 residues. V gave up 0 bases and J gave up 5 bases, with 12 bases separating them.